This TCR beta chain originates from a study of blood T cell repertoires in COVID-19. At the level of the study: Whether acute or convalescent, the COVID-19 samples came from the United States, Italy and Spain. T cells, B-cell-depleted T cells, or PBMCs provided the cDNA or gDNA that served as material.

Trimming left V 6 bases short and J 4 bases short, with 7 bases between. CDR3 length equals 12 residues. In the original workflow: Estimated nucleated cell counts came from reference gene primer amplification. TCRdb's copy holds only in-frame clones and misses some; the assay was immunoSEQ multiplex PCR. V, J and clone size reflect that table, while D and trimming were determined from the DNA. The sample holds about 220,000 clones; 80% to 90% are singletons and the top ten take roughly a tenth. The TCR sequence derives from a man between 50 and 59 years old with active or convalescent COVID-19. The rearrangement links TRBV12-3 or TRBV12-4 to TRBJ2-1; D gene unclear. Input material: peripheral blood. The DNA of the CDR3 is TGTGCCAGCAGCCCCGAGTACAATGAGCAGTTCTTC. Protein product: CASSPEYNEQFF.